Presented here are 28 T cell receptor beta chains from one specimen sequenced in a study of monozygotic twins with inflammatory bowel disease. For each CDR3 protein, TCRdb gives one entry from its re-call of the 5' RACE reads, without DNA. The sample has around 140,000 distinct CDR3 sequences. The sequencing input was blood. The receptors shown here come from a human donor with ulcerative colitis or Crohn's disease, or a healthy co-twin of an affected twin (not recorded which).

This sequence joins TRBV7-9 and TRBJ2-3. Germline V gene data show CDR1 as SEHNR and CDR2 as FQNEAQ (reference sequence). The CDR3 has 14 amino acids. CDR3 amino acids: CASSLGDLSDTQYF.

V usage is TRBV3-1 and J usage is TRBJ2-3; TCRdb lists TRBD2, though no DNA is available to test this call. This CDR3 contains 18 residues. Germline V gene data show CDR1 as LGHDT and CDR2 as YNNKEL (reference sequence). The CDR3 region is CASSQDLTSGPSTDTQYF.

The chain is built from TRBV3-1 and TRBJ1-5; without DNA, the TCRdb call of TRBD1 cannot be checked. Germline lookup yields CDR1 LGHDT and CDR2 YNNKEL (reference sequence). This CDR3 is built from 15 residues. The CDR3 loop is CASSQDRGARQPQHF.

V is TRBV6-1 and J is TRBJ1-5; the D call of TRBD1 rests on TCRdb alone, since no DNA is present to check it. Germline assignment: CDR1 MNHNS and CDR2 SASEGT. This CDR3 has 17 amino acids. The CDR3 region is CASSGGTVSYSNQPQHF.

The chain employs TRBV29-1 and TRBJ2-7; the D call from TCRdb, TRBD1, cannot be confirmed without DNA. The CDR3 extends over 14 amino acids. The germline V gene has CDR1 SQVTM and CDR2 ANQGSEA. CDR3 in amino acids: CSVEIQGSTEVMYF.

The chain's CDR3 is CASRLDRGGLNTEAFF. The rearrangement links TRBV6-5 to TRBJ1-1; TCRdb gives TRBD1 as the D gene, but with no DNA this cannot be confirmed. Germline CDR1 MNHEY, CDR2 SVGAGI. There are 16 residues in the CDR3.

V gene TRBV7-6 combines with J gene TRBJ2-5; there is no DNA to check the TCRdb D call of TRBD1. Germline loops: CDR1 SGHVS, CDR2 FNYEAQ. The CDR3 is 15 residues long. The CDR3 loop reads CASTPRGAAQETQYF.

V and J are TRBV12-3 or TRBV12-4 and TRBJ2-5; with no DNA, the TCRdb D assignment of TRBD2 cannot be verified. CDR3 length: 15 amino acids. CDR3 loop: CASSISGRAVETQYF.

This chain joins TRBV12-3 or TRBV12-4 and TRBJ1-1; lacking DNA, the TRBD1 call made by TCRdb goes unchecked. The CDR3 covers 13 residues. The CDR3 protein is CASSRGGRTEAFF.

CDR3 sequence: CASTRGSYGYTF. V gene TRBV12-3 or TRBV12-4 combines with J gene TRBJ1-2. This CDR3 has 12 residues.

The rearrangement links TRBV7-8 to TRBJ2-2. There are 16 residues in the CDR3. Germline-derived CDR1 and CDR2 are SGHVS and FQNEAQ. The CDR3 reads CASSLDWQVGTGELFF.

This chain joins TRBV7-8 and TRBJ1-2; TCRdb selects TRBD1, and the lack of DNA leaves this call unchecked. Germline V gives CDR1 SGHVS, CDR2 FQNEAQ. This CDR3 is built from 14 residues. This CDR3 is CASSRYRGDYGYTF.

The chain employs TRBV24-1 and TRBJ2-1; TCRdb gives TRBD2 as the D gene, but with no DNA this cannot be confirmed. Germline values: CDR1 KGHDR, CDR2 SFDVKD. The CDR3 length is 19 residues. The CDR3 region is CATSDPGLAGGPFSNEQFF.

The chain employs TRBV7-9 and TRBJ1-1. CDR1 and CDR2 from the germline V gene are SEHNR and FQNEAQ (reference sequence). The CDR3 consists of 12 residues. The CDR3 region is CASSLEGLHAFF.

The chain employs TRBV12-3 or TRBV12-4 and TRBJ2-1; TCRdb outputs TRBD1, but without DNA this stays unchecked. The CDR3 runs to 13 residues. CDR3: CASSPLRGIEQFF.

The chain is built from TRBV7-9 and TRBJ1-1. The V gene's germline CDR1 is SEHNR and CDR2 FQNEAQ (reference sequence). The CDR3 is 14 residues long. The CDR3 region is CASSFLRDGTEAFF.

The chain recombines TRBV20-1 with TRBJ1-1. This CDR3 is built from 15 residues. Germline lookup yields CDR1 DFQATT and CDR2 SNEGSKA (reference sequence). The CDR3 region is CSASWQGLIGSEAFF.

The chain recombines TRBV5-1 with TRBJ2-1; the TCRdb call, TRBD1, lacks DNA for checking. The germline CDR1 and CDR2 sequences are SGHRS and YFSETQ. This CDR3 is built from 13 residues. CDR3 residues: CASGGRGQDEQFF.

The gene calls are TRBV5-1 and TRBJ2-7. CDR1 is SGHRS and CDR2 is YFSETQ in the germline V gene. This CDR3 has 13 amino acids. This CDR3 is CASSLASGGEQYF.

The chain has TRBV29-1 and TRBJ2-1; TCRdb reports TRBD1, a call that lacks DNA to check it against. There are 12 residues in the CDR3. CDR1 is SQVTM and CDR2 is ANQGSEA in the germline V gene. CDR3: CGCGNSYNEQFF.

The V and J genes are TRBV7-2 and TRBJ2-7; the D call of TRBD1 rests on TCRdb alone, since no DNA is present to check it. Looked up from germline, CDR1 is SGHTA and CDR2 is FQGNSA. This CDR3 spans 13 amino acids. The CDR3 sequence: CASSLVDRVEQYF.

The chain recombines TRBV3-1 with TRBJ1-5; TCRdb lists TRBD1, though no DNA is available to test this call. The length of the CDR3 is 16 residues. Germline CDR1 LGHDT, CDR2 YNNKEL (reference sequence). CDR3 residues: CASSQEWGVGNQPQHF.

This sequence joins TRBV24-1 and TRBJ1-2; no DNA is available, so the TRBD1 call from TCRdb remains unchecked. Germline CDR1 is KGHDR and CDR2 is SFDVKD. The CDR3 sequence is 16 residues long. The CDR3 here is CATSDSGTRLPYGYTF.

This chain joins TRBV28 and TRBJ1-1; the D call from TCRdb, TRBD1, cannot be confirmed without DNA. Germline assignment: CDR1 MDHEN and CDR2 SYDVKM. The CDR3 extends over 12 amino acids. CDR3 residues: CASSQQGLEAFF.

This sequence joins TRBV20-1 and TRBJ2-2. Germline V CDR1 and CDR2: DFQATT, SNEGSKA (reference sequence). The CDR3 is 14 residues long. The chain's CDR3 is CSARGRSYTGELFF.

The CDR3 loop reads CASSLNSYTGELFF. J is TRBJ2-2 and V is TRBV12-3 or TRBV12-4. The CDR3 runs 14 residues.

This rearrangement joins TRBV10-3 to TRBJ1-4; TCRdb indicates TRBD1, and absent DNA this call remains unverified. CDR3 length: 13 residues. The germline gives CDR1 ENHRY, CDR2 SYGVKD. CDR3 in amino acids: CAISGQGDENLFF.

The chain carries TRBV12-3 or TRBV12-4 and TRBJ2-3; TCRdb's D gene call, TRBD1, goes unchecked for lack of DNA. The length of the CDR3 is 14 residues. CDR3 sequence: CASSLGVGTLGPYF.